Listed here are 19 T cell receptor beta chains from one sample, sequenced in a study of blood T cell repertoires in COVID-19. TCRdb keeps only in-frame clones here, not all; method: immunoSEQ multiplex PCR. This repertoire shows over 200,000 clones, 85% to 90% found once; its top ten account for less than 3.5%. The source material was peripheral blood. The receptors originated from a man in his thirties or forties with COVID-19, enrolled during active disease.

The V call is TRBV19, the J call TRBJ1-2; 7 bases agree with TRBD1. The CDR3 has 20 residues. The germline V gene has CDR1 LNHDA and CDR2 SQIVND (reference sequence). V lost 3 bases, J lost 0 bases, and 19 bases stayed unmatched. CDR3 sequence (DNA): TGTGCCAGTAGTATGGGGGGCCAGGGGGGACGTGGCTTCCCTAACTATGGCTACACCTTC. It encodes CASSMGGQGGRGFPNYGYTF.

J is TRBJ2-5 and V is TRBV7-2; the match to TRBD1 covers 9 bases. Germline V lookup: CDR1 SGHTA, CDR2 FQGNSA. Germline trimming cut 5 bases from V and 5 bases from J; bases unmatched to any gene: 6. The CDR3 sequence is 14 residues long. The CDR3 protein is CASSIDRGSETQYF. CDR3 coding DNA: TGTGCCAGCAGCATAGACAGGGGGAGTGAGACCCAGTACTTC. The variable domain in full, completed from reference TRBV7-2 and TRBJ2-5, reads GAGVSQSPSNKVTEKGKDVELRCDPISGHTALYWYRQSLGQGLEFLIYFQGNSAPDKSGLPSDRFSAERTGGSVSTLTIQRTQQEDSAVYLCASSIDRGSETQYFGPGTRLLVL.

This rearrangement joins TRBV6-5 to TRBJ2-1; 12 bases agree with TRBD2. Per the germline V gene, CDR1 is MNHEY and CDR2 is SVGAGI. V shed 0 bases, J shed 7 bases, and the junction held 4 bases outside the gene matches. This CDR3 has 16 residues. The CDR3 region has the DNA TGTGCCAGCAGTTACTCGATCCTAGCGGGAGGGAATGAGCAGTTCTTC. As protein: CASSYSILAGGNEQFF.

The sample holds one count of this clone. The chain combines TRBV19 with TRBJ2-2; 11 bases agree with TRBD1. The length of the CDR3 is 15 residues. Trimming took 6 bases from V and 4 from J; bases not matched to a gene: 4. Germline V gene lookup returns CDR1 LNHDA and CDR2 SQIVND (reference sequence). The CDR3 here is CASSGQGAGTGELFF. DNA for the CDR3: TGTGCCAGTAGCGGACAGGGGGCTGGCACCGGGGAGCTGTTTTTT.

This chain uses TRBV28 with TRBJ1-5; D is perhaps TRBD1 (6 bases). The CDR3 spans 14 residues. Germline V CDR1 and CDR2: MDHEN, SYDVKM. The germline V and J ends were trimmed by 9 bases and 2 bases, with 14 bases remaining between them. CDR3 nucleotide sequence: TGTGCCAGTGGGGCCAAGGGGGGCAATCAGCCCCAGCATTTT. Residues: CASGAKGGNQPQHF.

This clone came up once. This chain links TRBV5-4 with TRBJ1-2; no firm D call. Deletions cut 0 bases from V and 5 bases from J, with 17 bases between. Germline lookup yields CDR1 SGHNT and CDR2 YYREEE (reference sequence). There are 16 residues in the CDR3. CDR3 protein: CASSLGPPGMGYGYTF. CDR3 nucleotide sequence: TGTGCCAGCAGCTTGGGTCCCCCGGGGATGGGGTATGGCTACACCTTC.

This clone was seen only once. This chain uses TRBV19 with TRBJ1-1; 9 bases are shared with TRBD1. This CDR3 has 14 amino acids. Trimming at V came to 4 bases and at J to 11 bases, leaving 11 bases not matched to a gene. The germline CDR1 and CDR2 sequences are LNHDA and SQIVND (reference sequence). In DNA form, the CDR3 reads TGTGCCAGTAGTACCCGGGACAGGGTCCCAGGGGCTTTCTTT. The encoded protein is CASSTRDRVPGAFF.

V and J are TRBV19 and TRBJ2-1, with 10 bases lining up with TRBD2. The CDR3 runs 17 residues. From germline, CDR1 is LNHDA and CDR2 SQIVND (reference sequence). Trimming at V came to 6 bases and at J to 8 bases, leaving 16 bases not matched to a gene. The CDR3 nucleotides are TGTGCCAGTAGCGGGGGGAGCGGGAGGGCCGATGGGGATGAGCAGTTCTTC. It is translated as CASSGGSGRADGDEQFF. Combining the CDR3 with reference TRBV19 and TRBJ2-1 gives the whole variable domain DGGITQSPKYLFRKEGQNVTLSCEQNLNHDAMYWYRQDPGQGLRLIYYSQIVNDFQKGDIAEGYSVSREKKESFPLTVTSAQKNPTAFYLCASSGGSGRADGDEQFFGPGTRLTVL.

The chain couples TRBV28 to TRBJ1-2; D perhaps matches TRBD1 (6 bases). The CDR3 sequence is 15 residues long. The germline CDR1 and CDR2 sequences are MDHEN and SYDVKM. Trimming pared 2 bases from V and 4 bases from J, leaving 14 bases between. CDR3 sequence (DNA): TGTGCCAGCAGTTTAGGGGGGGCTACAGCCTATGGCTACACCTTC. It encodes CASSLGGATAYGYTF.

The genes are TRBV2 and TRBJ2-7, with 12 bases fitting TRBD1. In germline, CDR1 is SNHLY, CDR2 FYNNEI. With 6 bases clipped from V and 1 base from J, the junction kept 10 bases outside the gene matches. The CDR3 is 17 amino acids. For the CDR3, the DNA is TGTGCCAGCAGGGGGGACAGGGGGCTCCCTTTGTCCTACGAGCAGTACTTC. Residues: CASRGDRGLPLSYEQYF.

The rearrangement links TRBV19 to TRBJ2-1, with 8 bases identical to TRBD2. The CDR3 runs to 16 residues. Germline CDR1 is LNHDA and CDR2 is SQIVND (reference sequence). With V trimmed by 9 bases and J by 4 bases, 14 bases remained unmatched. The CDR3 DNA reads TGTGCCAGCCTATCATACAGGCCTAGCGGGTACAATGAGCAGTTCTTC. Protein: CASLSYRPSGYNEQFF. The full variable domain, completed using reference TRBV19 and TRBJ2-1, is DGGITQSPKYLFRKEGQNVTLSCEQNLNHDAMYWYRQDPGQGLRLIYYSQIVNDFQKGDIAEGYSVSREKKESFPLTVTSAQKNPTAFYLCASLSYRPSGYNEQFFGPGTRLTVL.

V usage is TRBV3-1 (or the pseudogene TRBV3-2) and J usage is TRBJ2-5; 7 bases fit TRBD2. After removal of 7 bases from V and 3 bases from J, the junction contained 8 bases not matched to a gene. The CDR3 covers 14 residues. CDR1 LGHDT and CDR2 YNNKEL come from the germline V gene (reference sequence). CDR3 sequence: CASNRSAGEETQYF. CDR3 DNA sequence: TGTGCCAGCAATCGCTCCGCGGGGGAAGAGACCCAGTACTTC.

The V call is TRBV24-1, the J call TRBJ2-1; perhaps TRBD1 as D (6 bases). Germline V CDR1 and CDR2: KGHDR, SFDVKD. The ends were cut back, 1 base at V and 3 bases at J, with 12 bases in the middle. This CDR3 is built from 16 residues. This chain's CDR3 is CATSDFGQGYYNEQFF. For the CDR3, the DNA is TGTGCCACCAGTGATTTCGGCCAGGGGTACTACAATGAGCAGTTCTTC.

The CDR3 DNA sequence: TGTGCCTCACGGGGGGAGATTAATTCACCCCTCCACTTT. Residues: CASRGEINSPLHF. The rearrangement links TRBV10-3 to TRBJ1-6; a possible D gene is TRBD1 (5 bases). V gave up 11 bases and J gave up 6 bases, with 14 bases separating them. The CDR3 is 13 amino acids. Germline CDR1 ENHRY, CDR2 SYGVKD.

The chain combines TRBV7-8 with TRBJ2-7; 10 positions match TRBD2. This CDR3 region has 18 residues. The V gene end was trimmed by 5 bases and the J gene end by 7 bases; junction bases not matched to a gene: 20. Per the germline V gene, CDR1 is SGHVS and CDR2 is FQNEAQ. The CDR3 nucleotides are TGTGCCAGCAGCGGGGGGGAGCGGGAGGGCCCTCTGGGAGAAGAGCAGTACTTC. Protein product: CASSGGEREGPLGEEQYF.

The genes are TRBV18 and TRBJ1-1; tentatively, D is TRBD1 (6 bases). Germline V CDR1 and CDR2: KGHSH, LQKENI. The V end was cut by 4 bases, the J end by 2 bases, with 11 bases between. The length of the CDR3 is 14 residues. CDR3 sequence (DNA): TGTGCCAGCTCACTACAAGGGACAAACACTGAAGCTTTCTTT. Translating gives CASSLQGTNTEAFF.

In nucleotides, the CDR3 is TGTGCCAGCAGAAAGGTGTGGGGACTAGCATACGAGCAGTACTTC. It is translated as CASRKVWGLAYEQYF. This sequence joins TRBV2 and TRBJ2-7; TRBD2 agrees at 9 bases. Germline V gene lookup returns CDR1 SNHLY and CDR2 FYNNEI. The CDR3 sequence is 15 residues long. The J segment lost 4 bases and the V segment lost 6 bases, leaving 10 bases of the junction unmatched.

The chain links TRBV28 to TRBJ1-2; D call uncertain. Looked up from germline, CDR1 is MDHEN and CDR2 is SYDVKM. The CDR3 totals 12 residues. Trimming cost V 6 bases and J 4 bases, with 9 bases left between them. The chain's CDR3 is CASRTTSYGYTF. The CDR3 DNA reads TGTGCCAGCAGAACTACCTCCTATGGCTACACCTTC.

This clone was seen more than once but under ten times. The rearrangement links TRBV19 to TRBJ1-2; no clear D gene. The CDR3 sequence is 14 residues long. Germline loops: CDR1 LNHDA, CDR2 SQIVND (reference sequence). Between the trimmed V and J ends, which lost 3 bases and 5 bases, there was a span of 13 bases. CDR3 in amino acids: CASSIVLAQYGYTF. DNA for the CDR3: TGTGCCAGTAGTATCGTTTTGGCCCAGTATGGCTACACCTTC.